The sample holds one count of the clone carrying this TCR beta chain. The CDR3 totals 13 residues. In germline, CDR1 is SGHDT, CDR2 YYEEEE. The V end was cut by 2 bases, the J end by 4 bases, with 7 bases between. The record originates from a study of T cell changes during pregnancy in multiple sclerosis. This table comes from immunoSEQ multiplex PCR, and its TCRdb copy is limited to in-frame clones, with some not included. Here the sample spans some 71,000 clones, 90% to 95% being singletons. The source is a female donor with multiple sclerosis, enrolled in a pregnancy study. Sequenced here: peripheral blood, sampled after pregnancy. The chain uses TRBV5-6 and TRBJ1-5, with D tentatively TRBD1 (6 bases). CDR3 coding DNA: TGTGCCAGCAGCTTCCAGGGGAATCAGCCCCAGCATTTT. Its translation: CASSFQGNQPQHF. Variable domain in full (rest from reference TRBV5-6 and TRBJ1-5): DAGVTQSPTHLIKTRGQQVTLRCSPKSGHDTVSWYQQALGQGPQFIFQYYEEEERQRGNFPDRFSGHQFPNYSSELNVNALLLGDSALYLCASSFQGNQPQHFGDGTRLSIL.